These 31 T cell receptor beta chains share one sample of origin, sequenced in a study of shared clonotypes between healthy human individuals. Profiling relied on immunoSEQ multiplex PCR, and the TCRdb table lists in-frame clones only, not all of them. The sample records over 850,000 clones, 70% to 80% being singletons. Material for sequencing was memory CD4+ T cells from PBMCs. Subset specified: CD45RA-negative fraction. Receptor source: a man younger than 30 in good health. Some clones in this sample may be carry-over from other donors' samples.

The rearrangement joins TRBV5-1 to TRBJ2-5; D ambiguous. Germline V gene sequence: CDR1 SGHRS, CDR2 YFSETQ. Trimming pared 4 bases from V and 2 bases from J, leaving 9 bases between. CDR3 length equals 13 residues. DNA for the CDR3: TGCGCCAGCAGCCCAACCCCACAAGAGACCCAGTACTTC. It is translated as CASSPTPQETQYF.

This clone is a singleton in its sample. This rearrangement joins TRBV28 to TRBJ2-5; 8 positions agree with TRBD1. This CDR3 is 14 amino acids long. CDR1 is MDHEN, CDR2 SYDVKM, per germline. J lost 8 bases, V lost 5 bases, and 10 bases had no gene match. This chain's CDR3 is CASSVTGALRTQYF. CDR3 in DNA: TGTGCCAGCAGTGTGACAGGGGCCCTCAGAACCCAGTACTTC.

This clone was observed once. V is TRBV5-1 and J is TRBJ1-1; D remains ambiguous. CDR1 is SGHRS, CDR2 YFSETQ, per germline. Trimming stripped 1 base from V and 4 bases from J, with 11 bases between. The CDR3 is 14 residues long. In nucleotides, the CDR3 is TGCGCCAGCAGCTTGCAAAGCGGAGGCACTGAAGCTTTCTTT. Its protein product is CASSLQSGGTEAFF.

This chain joins TRBV6-1 and TRBJ1-3; D is uncertain. Germline V CDR1 and CDR2: MNHNS, SASEGT. Between the trimmed V and J ends, which lost 5 bases and 0 bases, there was a span of 11 bases. CDR3 length: 15 amino acids. CDR3 in DNA: TGTGCCAGCAGTACGGGCGTCCACTCTGGAAACACCATATATTTT. It yields the protein CASSTGVHSGNTIYF.

This clone was counted only a few times. This specimen includes other DNA sequences encoding the same CDR3. The chain joins TRBV7-9 to TRBJ1-2; D gene unclear. The CDR3 has 13 amino acids. Per the germline V gene, CDR1 is SEHNR and CDR2 is FQNEAQ (reference sequence). Trimming removed 0 bases at V and 3 bases at J, with 5 bases between. The CDR3 spells CASSLAGYYGYTF. The CDR3 bases are TGTGCCAGCAGCTTAGCAGGGTACTATGGCTACACCTTC.

The chain carries TRBV7-3 and TRBJ2-7; D assignment may be TRBD1 or TRBD2 (6 bases each). Trimming removed 2 bases at V and 7 bases at J, with 12 bases between. This CDR3 has 13 residues. CDR1 and CDR2 (germline): SGHTA, FQGTGA. For the CDR3, the DNA is TGTGCCAGCAGCTTATCGGGGGCCCAGGAGCAGTACTTC. Its translation: CASSLSGAQEQYF.

The chain has TRBV5-5 and TRBJ2-2, with D hard to call. V was cut by 0 bases and J by 6 bases, with 9 bases left in between. The germline V gene has CDR1 SGHKS and CDR2 YYEKEE (reference sequence). This CDR3 contains 14 residues. CDR3 residues: CASSLGPKAGELFF. The DNA for the CDR3 is TGTGCCAGCAGCTTGGGGCCTAAGGCCGGGGAGCTGTTTTTT.

V usage is TRBV28 and J usage is TRBJ2-5; 9 bases are a match to TRBD2. V lost 8 bases to trimming and J lost 2 bases; unmatched junction nucleotides: 6. Germline V gives CDR1 MDHEN, CDR2 SYDVKM. The CDR3 sequence is 14 residues long. In DNA form, the CDR3 reads TGTGCCAGCGCCGATAGCGGGGGACAAGAGACCCAGTACTTC. Translating it yields CASADSGGQETQYF.

This clone has a handful of counts. The V gene is TRBV10-3, the J gene TRBJ1-2, with no clear D. Germline V gene sequence: CDR1 ENHRY, CDR2 SYGVKD. The CDR3 totals 15 residues. V was pared by 2 bases and J by 2 bases, with 12 bases between. CDR3 region: CAISEAIQINYGYTF. In DNA, the CDR3 is TGTGCCATCAGTGAGGCGATACAGATAAACTATGGCTACACCTTC.

V usage is TRBV29-1 and J usage is TRBJ1-1; D may be TRBD1 (6 bases). Between the trimmed V and J ends, which lost 5 bases and 8 bases, there was a span of 24 bases. Looked up from germline, CDR1 is SQVTM and CDR2 is ANQGSEA. This CDR3 is built from 15 residues. The DNA for the CDR3 is TGCAGCGTTCTGTTAGGACAGCTAGGTGTCGGGGAAGCTTTCTTT. It yields the protein CSVLLGQLGVGEAFF.

Only one count was recorded for this clone. The J gene is TRBJ2-1, the V gene TRBV28; D ambiguous. The CDR3 runs 14 residues. V was cut by 2 bases and J by 2 bases, with 7 bases left in between. Germline V CDR1 and CDR2: MDHEN, SYDVKM. The CDR3 DNA is TGTGCCAGCAGTTTAAGCGATCCCTACAATGAGCAGTTCTTC. Its translation is CASSLSDPYNEQFF.

In nucleotides, the CDR3 is TGTGCCAGCAGTGGGGGACTAGCCGCGACTGAGCAGTTCTTC. Translation gives CASSGGLAATEQFF. This chain links TRBV2 with TRBJ2-1; 9 bases agree with TRBD2. Losses at the gene ends were 4 bases for V and 9 bases for J; bases not matched to a gene: 7. The germline V gene encodes CDR1 SNHLY and CDR2 FYNNEI. The CDR3 contains 14 residues.

The chain combines TRBV23-1 with TRBJ2-3; maybe TRBD1 (6 bases). TRBV23-1 falls under the ORF class, with uncertain function. Trimming stripped 2 bases from V and 9 bases from J, with 24 bases between. This CDR3 is 17 amino acids long. CDR3 region: CASSQRQGLTAQITQYF. CDR3 DNA: TGCGCCAGCAGTCAACGGCAGGGGTTAACTGCACAGATAACGCAGTATTTT.

On this clone: Distinct nucleotide sequences in the sample also encode this CDR3. The rearrangement links TRBV5-1 to TRBJ1-5; D not certain. The CDR3 is 14 amino acids. Between the trimmed V and J ends, which lost 0 bases and 3 bases, there was a span of 7 bases. The germline gives CDR1 SGHRS, CDR2 YFSETQ. The CDR3 loop is CASSLDGINQPQHF. The CDR3 DNA sequence: TGCGCCAGCAGCTTGGACGGAATCAATCAGCCCCAGCATTTT.

This clone has just one count. This sequence joins TRBV27 and TRBJ1-5, with 7 bases identical to TRBD1. CDR3 length: 14 residues. Per the germline V gene, CDR1 is MNHEY and CDR2 is SMNVEV (reference sequence). The ends lost 5 bases at V and 7 bases at J; junction bases unmatched: 8. The CDR3 nucleotides are TGTGCCAGCAGTAAACAGGGGCTTGAGCAGCCCCAGCATTTT. It encodes CASSKQGLEQPQHF.

V and J are TRBV7-8 and TRBJ2-3, with D perhaps matching TRBD1 (6 bases). Germline V gene data show CDR1 as SGHVS and CDR2 as FQNEAQ. V was shortened by 5 bases and J by 6 bases, with 15 bases between the two germline ends. This CDR3 contains 14 residues. The CDR3 DNA reads as TGTGCCAGCAGCGCAGACAGGTCCCGGGATACGCAGTATTTT. Protein: CASSADRSRDTQYF.

The gene calls are TRBV7-8 and TRBJ2-6, with TRBD2 identical over 8 bases. After removal of 3 bases from V and 4 bases from J, the junction contained 5 bases not matched to a gene. The CDR3 is 16 amino acids. The V gene's germline CDR1 is SGHVS and CDR2 FQNEAQ. The CDR3 protein is CASSFGGAPGANVLTF. CDR3 coding DNA: TGTGCCAGCAGCTTCGGGGGGGCACCCGGGGCCAACGTCCTGACTTTC.

The chain has TRBV21-1 and TRBJ2-5; the table assigns TRBD2, which was not confirmed against the DNA. TRBV21-1 is tagged as a pseudogene. CDR3 length equals 17 residues. CDR3 nucleotide sequence: TGTGCCAGCAGCAAAGTCTTCCGGCGGGAGGGGAGAGAGACCCAGTACTTC. Translated: CASSKVFRREGRETQYF.

This chain connects TRBV28 to TRBJ2-7, with 7 nucleotides matching TRBD2. The ends lost 6 bases at V and 3 bases at J; junction bases unmatched: 8. The CDR3 has 14 amino acids. Germline V CDR1 and CDR2: MDHEN, SYDVKM. The CDR3 is CASRGASGNYEQYF. CDR3 in DNA: TGTGCCAGCAGAGGGGCTAGCGGTAACTACGAGCAGTACTTC.

This chain connects TRBV4-3 to TRBJ2-3; weak D call: TRBD2 (6 bases). Germline CDR1 LGHNA, CDR2 YSLEER. The CDR3 has 16 amino acids. Trimming stripped 4 bases from V and 4 bases from J, with 18 bases between. DNA for the CDR3: TGCGCCAGCAGCCCATCGATCGGGAGTGGGGCAGATACGCAGTATTTT. Encoded protein: CASSPSIGSGADTQYF.

The rearrangement uses TRBV18 and TRBJ2-5; D might be TRBD2 (7 bases). The germline V gene has CDR1 KGHSH and CDR2 LQKENI. The CDR3 is 13 residues long. V was clipped by 2 bases and J by 7 bases, with 11 bases between them. Written as DNA, the CDR3 is TGTGCCAGCTCACCAGCAGGGGAGGGGACCCAGTACTTC. As protein: CASSPAGEGTQYF.

About this clone: It may be a read error: a sequence one base away is much more abundant. The gene calls are TRBV7-2 and TRBJ2-2; unclear D gene. The V gene lost 5 bases and the J gene lost 1 base, with 5 bases spanning the gap. This CDR3 region has 13 residues. The V gene's germline CDR1 is SGHTA and CDR2 FQGNSA. For the CDR3, the DNA is TGTGCCAGCAGCCCGCAGAACACCGGGGAGCTGTTTTTT. Translated, it gives CASSPQNTGELFF.

This chain uses TRBV28 with TRBJ1-1, with a tentative D call TRBD1 (6 bases). Trimming stripped 6 bases from V and 10 bases from J, with 15 bases between. CDR3 size: 12 residues. Germline CDR1 reads MDHEN; CDR2 reads SYDVKM. CDR3: CASRIREGGAFF. CDR3 DNA sequence: TGTGCCAGCAGGATACGTGAGGGGGGAGCTTTCTTT.

This clone appeared many times. V is TRBV19 and J is TRBJ2-3; D is perhaps TRBD1 (6 bases). This CDR3 is built from 15 residues. Germline V gene lookup returns CDR1 LNHDA and CDR2 SQIVND (reference sequence). The V gene lost 6 bases and the J gene lost 0 bases, with 13 bases spanning the gap. The DNA of the CDR3 is TGTGCCAGTAGACCGACAGGATCTAGCACAGATACGCAGTATTTT. Its translation: CASRPTGSSTDTQYF.

The chain is built from TRBV4-1 and TRBJ2-1; a possible D gene is TRBD1 (5 bases). The CDR3 spans 13 residues. The ends were cut back, 0 bases at V and 16 bases at J, with 16 bases in the middle. The germline V gene has CDR1 MGHRA and CDR2 YSYEKL. CDR3 bases: TGCGCCAGCAGCCAAGACGCAGGGTCCGTCGAATTCTTC. Translating gives CASSQDAGSVEFF.

This chain joins TRBV7-6 and TRBJ2-1; D possibly matches TRBD1 or TRBD2 (6 bases each). Germline CDR1 reads SGHVS; CDR2 reads FNYEAQ. The ends were cut back, 3 bases at V and 2 bases at J, with 17 bases in the middle. This CDR3 is 17 amino acids long. The DNA for the CDR3 is TGTGCCAGCAGCTTCCAAGGCGAAGGGGGGACCTACAATGAGCAGTTCTTC. Amino acid sequence: CASSFQGEGGTYNEQFF.

This chain joins TRBV27 and TRBJ2-5; D uncertain. Germline assignment: CDR1 MNHEY and CDR2 SMNVEV (reference sequence). V gave up 5 bases and J gave up 8 bases, with 15 bases separating them. This CDR3 contains 13 residues. The CDR3 here is CASSPGPTNTQYF. DNA of the CDR3: TGTGCCAGCAGTCCCGGGCCTACCAACACCCAGTACTTC.

The V and J genes are TRBV29-1 and TRBJ2-3, with unresolved D. The length of the CDR3 is 15 residues. Germline lookup yields CDR1 SQVTM and CDR2 ANQGSEA. The V end lost 4 bases, the J end lost 0 bases, and 14 bases lay between the germline ends. CDR3 protein: CSVVQGQKSTDTQYF. As DNA, the CDR3 is TGCAGCGTTGTCCAAGGCCAAAAAAGCACAGATACGCAGTATTTT.

The CDR3 region has the DNA TGTGCCAGCAGCAAAGGGTACGAGCAGTACTTC. It is translated as CASSKGYEQYF. The chain has TRBV7-2 and TRBJ2-7; D gene ambiguous. The CDR3 runs 11 residues. Germline CDR1 reads SGHTA; CDR2 reads FQGNSA. The V end was cut by 5 bases, the J end by 4 bases, with 6 bases between.

This clone has a handful of counts. This rearrangement joins TRBV11-2 to TRBJ2-7; TRBD2 matches 7 bases. Germline loops: CDR1 SGHAT, CDR2 FQNNGV. This CDR3 is 15 amino acids long. Germline trimming cut 3 bases from V and 0 bases from J; bases unmatched to any gene: 5. CDR3 DNA sequence: TGTGCCAGCAGCTTTGGGGGGGATTCCTCCTACGAGCAGTACTTC. Encoded protein: CASSFGGDSSYEQYF.

This chain joins TRBV9 and TRBJ2-5; D perhaps matches TRBD2 (6 bases). With 4 bases removed from V and 2 bases from J, the gap between germline ends came to 9 bases. CDR1 and CDR2 (germline): SGDLS, YYNGEE. The CDR3 sequence is 13 residues long. DNA of the CDR3: TGTGCCAGCAGCCCCGGACTACAAGAGACCCAGTACTTC. It translates to CASSPGLQETQYF.